This T cell receptor (beta chain) derives from a study of beta chain features in type 1 diabetes. Whole-study findings and limits: The study found fewer insertions and more deletions at VDJ junctions in type 1 diabetes patients. Within patients, naive, central memory and Treg TCRB repertoires seemed more similar than within healthy donors. Shorter TCRB CDR3s, moderately but significantly so, marked every one of the four CD4+ subsets in Type 1 diabetes patients.

A note on this clone: What it binds is not known. Other DNA sequences within the sample encode an identical CDR3.

The sequenced template was cDNA made from the entire isolated RNA. About 3.6 million reads was the average for naive, central memory and regulatory T cell samples. Assay: immunoSEQ multiplex PCR; the TCRdb copy retains only in-frame clones and omits some. The repertoire holds 600,000 to 700,000 clones, with around 12% as singletons. Purity above 95% was achieved in all sorted populations. V was trimmed by 3 bases and J by 0 bases, leaving 5 bases between them. The germline V gene encodes CDR1 MDHEN and CDR2 SYDVKM. The CDR3 runs 13 residues. V gene TRBV28 combines with J gene TRBJ1-2; D not resolved. Sequencing was carried out using naive CD4+ T cells from blood. The sequence came from a man younger than 40 with type 1 diabetes. In nucleotides, the CDR3 is TGTGCCAGCAGTTTGGGGACTAACTATGGCTACACCTTC. This sequence encodes CASSLGTNYGYTF.